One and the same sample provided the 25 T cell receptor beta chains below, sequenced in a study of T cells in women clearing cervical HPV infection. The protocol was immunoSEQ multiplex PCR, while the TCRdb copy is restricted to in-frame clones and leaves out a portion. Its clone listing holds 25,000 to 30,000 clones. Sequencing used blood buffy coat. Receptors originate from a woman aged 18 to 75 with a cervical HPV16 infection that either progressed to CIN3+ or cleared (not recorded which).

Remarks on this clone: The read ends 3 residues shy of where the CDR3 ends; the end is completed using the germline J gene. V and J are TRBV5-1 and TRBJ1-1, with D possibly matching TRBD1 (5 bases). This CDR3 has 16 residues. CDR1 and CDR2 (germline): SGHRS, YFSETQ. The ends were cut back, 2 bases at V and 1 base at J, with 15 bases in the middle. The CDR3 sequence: CASSFRWAGSNTEAFF. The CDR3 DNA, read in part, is TGCGCCAGCAGCTTCCGGTGGGCAGGGTCGAACACTGAA. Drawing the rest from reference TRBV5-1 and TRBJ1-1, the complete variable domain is KAGVTQTPRYLIKTRGQQVTLSCSPISGHRSVSWYQQTPGQGLQFLFEYFSETQRNKGNFPGRFSGRQFSNSRSEMNVSTLELGDSALYLCASSFRWAGSNTEAFFGQGTRLTVV.

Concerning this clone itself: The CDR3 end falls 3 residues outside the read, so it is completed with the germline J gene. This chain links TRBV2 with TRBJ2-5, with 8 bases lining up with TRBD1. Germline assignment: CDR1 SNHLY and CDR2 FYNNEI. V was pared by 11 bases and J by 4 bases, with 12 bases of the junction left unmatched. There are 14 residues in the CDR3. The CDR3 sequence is CAGKDRGGGETQYF. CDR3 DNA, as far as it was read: TGTGCCGGCAAAGACAGGGGAGGCGGAGAGACC. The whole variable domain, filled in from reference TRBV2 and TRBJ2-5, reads EPEVTQTPSHQVTQMGQEVILRCVPISNHLYFYWYRQILGQKVEFLVSFYNNEISEKSEIFDDQFSVERPDGSNFTLKIRSTKLEDSAMYFCAGKDRGGGETQYFGPGTRLLVL.

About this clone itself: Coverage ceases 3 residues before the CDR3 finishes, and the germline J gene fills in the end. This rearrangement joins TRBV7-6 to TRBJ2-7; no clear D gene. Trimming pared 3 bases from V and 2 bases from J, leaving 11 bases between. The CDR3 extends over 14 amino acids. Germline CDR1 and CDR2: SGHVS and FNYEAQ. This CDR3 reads CASSLAKGTYEQYF. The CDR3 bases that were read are TGTGCCAGCAGCTTGGCGAAGGGTACCTACGAG.

The chain's CDR3 is CASSSRTQQYNEQFF. The CDR3 bases that were read are TGTGCCAGCTCATCCCGGACTCAACAGTACAATGAG. The gene calls are TRBV18 and TRBJ2-1; D perhaps matches TRBD2 (5 bases). The DNA ends 3 residues before the CDR3 does, and the rest of the CDR3 is filled in from the germline J gene. Trimming cost V 5 bases and J 4 bases, with 15 bases left between them. The CDR3 is made up of 15 amino acids. Germline V CDR1 and CDR2: KGHSH, LQKENI.

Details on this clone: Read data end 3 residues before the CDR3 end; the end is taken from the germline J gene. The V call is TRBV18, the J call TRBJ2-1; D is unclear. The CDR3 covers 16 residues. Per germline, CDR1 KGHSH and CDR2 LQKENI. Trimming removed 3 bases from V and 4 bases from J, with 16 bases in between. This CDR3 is CASSPKVTATYNEQFF. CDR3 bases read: TGTGCCAGCTCACCTAAGGTAACAGCTACTTACAATGAG.

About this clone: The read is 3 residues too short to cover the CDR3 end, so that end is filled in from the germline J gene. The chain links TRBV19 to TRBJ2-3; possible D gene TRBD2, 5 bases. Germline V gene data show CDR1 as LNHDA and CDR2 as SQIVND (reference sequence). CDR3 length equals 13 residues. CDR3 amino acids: CASSAGGLVTQYF. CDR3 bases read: TGTGCCAGTAGCGCAGGCGGGCTAGTCACG.

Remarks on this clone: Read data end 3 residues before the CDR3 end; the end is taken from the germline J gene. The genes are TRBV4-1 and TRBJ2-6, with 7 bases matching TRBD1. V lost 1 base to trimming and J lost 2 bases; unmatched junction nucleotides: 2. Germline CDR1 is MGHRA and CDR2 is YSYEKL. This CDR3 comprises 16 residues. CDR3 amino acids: CASSQGQGAGANVLTF. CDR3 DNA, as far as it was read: TGCGCCAGCAGCCAAGGGCAGGGGGCTGGGGCCAACGTC.

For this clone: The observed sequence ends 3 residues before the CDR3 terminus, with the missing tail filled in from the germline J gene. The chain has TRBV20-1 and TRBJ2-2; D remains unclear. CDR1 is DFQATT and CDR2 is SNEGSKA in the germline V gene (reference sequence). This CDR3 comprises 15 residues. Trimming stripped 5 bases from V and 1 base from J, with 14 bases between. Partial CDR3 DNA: TGCAGTGCTTCCCCTTTGGGCGAGAACACCGGGGAG. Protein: CSASPLGENTGE. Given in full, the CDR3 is CSASPLGENTGELFF.

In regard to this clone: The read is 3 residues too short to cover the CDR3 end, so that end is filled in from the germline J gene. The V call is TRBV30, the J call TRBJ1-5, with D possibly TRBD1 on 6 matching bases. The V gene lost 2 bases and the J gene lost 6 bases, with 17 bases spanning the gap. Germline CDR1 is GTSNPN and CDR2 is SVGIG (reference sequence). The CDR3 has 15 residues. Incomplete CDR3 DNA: TGTGCCTGGAGTCTGGGGGGGGCGCGTGGTCAGCCC. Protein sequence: CAWSLGGARGQP. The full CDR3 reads CAWSLGGARGQPQHF. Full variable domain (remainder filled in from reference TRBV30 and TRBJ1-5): SQTIHQWPATLVQPVGSPLSLECTVEGTSNPNLYWYRQAAGRGLQLLFYSVGIGQISSEVPQNLSASRPQDRQFILSSKKLLLSDSGFYLCAWSLGGARGQPQHFGDGTRLSIL.

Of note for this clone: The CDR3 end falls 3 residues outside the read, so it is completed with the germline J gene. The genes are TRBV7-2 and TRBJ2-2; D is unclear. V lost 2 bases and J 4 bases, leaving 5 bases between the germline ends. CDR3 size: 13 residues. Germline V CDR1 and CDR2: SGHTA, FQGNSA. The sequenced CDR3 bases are TGTGCCAGCAGCTTATCTTCCACCGGGGAG. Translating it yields CASSLSSTGE. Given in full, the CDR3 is CASSLSSTGELFF.

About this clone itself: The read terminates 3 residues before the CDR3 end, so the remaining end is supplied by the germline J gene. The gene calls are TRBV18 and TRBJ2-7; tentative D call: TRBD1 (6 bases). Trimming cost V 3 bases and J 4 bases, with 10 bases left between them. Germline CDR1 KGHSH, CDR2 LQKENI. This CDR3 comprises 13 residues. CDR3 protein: CASSPNREYEQYF. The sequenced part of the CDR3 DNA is TGTGCCAGCTCACCGAACAGGGAATACGAG. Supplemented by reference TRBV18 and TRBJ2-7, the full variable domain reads NAGVMQNPRHLVRRRGQEARLRCSPMKGHSHVYWYRQLPEEGLKFMVYLQKENIIDESGMPKERFSAEFPKEGPSILRIQQVVRGDSAAYFCASSPNREYEQYFGPGTRLTVT.

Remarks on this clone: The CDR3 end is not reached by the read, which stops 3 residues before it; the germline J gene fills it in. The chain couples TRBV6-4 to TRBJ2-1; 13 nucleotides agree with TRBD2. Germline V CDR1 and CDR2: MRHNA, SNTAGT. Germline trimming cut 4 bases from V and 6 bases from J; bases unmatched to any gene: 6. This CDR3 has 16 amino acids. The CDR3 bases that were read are TGTGCCAGCAGTGCCCAGGGACTAGCGGGATCCAATGAG. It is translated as CASSAQGLAGSNE. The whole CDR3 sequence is CASSAQGLAGSNEQFF.

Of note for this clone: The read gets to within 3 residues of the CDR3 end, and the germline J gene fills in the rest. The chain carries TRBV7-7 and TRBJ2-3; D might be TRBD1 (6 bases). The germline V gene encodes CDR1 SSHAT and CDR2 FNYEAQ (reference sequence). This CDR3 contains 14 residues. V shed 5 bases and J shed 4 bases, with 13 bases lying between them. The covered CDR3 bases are TGTGCCAGCAGCGTACAGGGTGGTTCAGATACG. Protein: CASSVQGGSDT. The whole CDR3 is CASSVQGGSDTQYF.

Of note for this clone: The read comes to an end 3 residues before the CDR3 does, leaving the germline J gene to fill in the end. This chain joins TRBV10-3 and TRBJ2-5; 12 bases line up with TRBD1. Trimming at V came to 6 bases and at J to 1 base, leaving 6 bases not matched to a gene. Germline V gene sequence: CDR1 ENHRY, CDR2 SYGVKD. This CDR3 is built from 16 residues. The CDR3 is CAIRAGTGGPQETQYF. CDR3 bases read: TGTGCCATCAGGGCCGGGACAGGGGGCCCCCAAGAGACC.

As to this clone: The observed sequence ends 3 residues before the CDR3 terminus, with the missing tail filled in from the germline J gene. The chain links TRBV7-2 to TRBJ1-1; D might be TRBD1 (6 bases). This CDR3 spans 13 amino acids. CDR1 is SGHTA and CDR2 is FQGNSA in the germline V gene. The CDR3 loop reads CASSFNQQGIAFF. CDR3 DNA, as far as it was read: TGTGCCAGCAGCTTCAACCAACAGGGAATA.

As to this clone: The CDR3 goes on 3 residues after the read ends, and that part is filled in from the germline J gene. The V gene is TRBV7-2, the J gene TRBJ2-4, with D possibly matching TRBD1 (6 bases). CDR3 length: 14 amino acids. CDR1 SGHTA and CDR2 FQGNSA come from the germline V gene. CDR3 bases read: TGTGCCAGCAGCTTGGCAGGGGAAAACTATGGT. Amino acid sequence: CASSLAGENYG. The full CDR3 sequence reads CASSLAGENYGQYF.

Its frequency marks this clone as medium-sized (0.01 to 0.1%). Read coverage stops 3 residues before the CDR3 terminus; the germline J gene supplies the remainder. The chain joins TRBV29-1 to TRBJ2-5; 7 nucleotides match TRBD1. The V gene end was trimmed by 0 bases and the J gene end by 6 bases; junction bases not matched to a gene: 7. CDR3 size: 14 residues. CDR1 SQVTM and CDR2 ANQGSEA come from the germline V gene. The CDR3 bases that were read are TGCAGCGTTGAAGATCTAGGGGGCGGAAAGACC. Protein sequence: CSVEDLGGGKT. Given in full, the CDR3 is CSVEDLGGGKTQYF.

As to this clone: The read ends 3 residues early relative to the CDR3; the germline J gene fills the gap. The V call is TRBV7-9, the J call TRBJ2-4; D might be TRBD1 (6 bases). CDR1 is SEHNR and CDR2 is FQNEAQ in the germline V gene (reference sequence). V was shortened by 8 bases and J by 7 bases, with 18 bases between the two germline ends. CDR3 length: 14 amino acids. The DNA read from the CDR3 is TGTGCCAGCGGGTTGGGGCAGGGGTCGAACATT. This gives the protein CASGLGQGSNI. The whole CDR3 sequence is CASGLGQGSNIQYF.

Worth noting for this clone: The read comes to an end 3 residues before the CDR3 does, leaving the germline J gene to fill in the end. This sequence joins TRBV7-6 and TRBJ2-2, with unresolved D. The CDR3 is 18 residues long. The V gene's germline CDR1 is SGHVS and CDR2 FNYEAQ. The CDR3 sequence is CASSLEWANRFENEKLFF. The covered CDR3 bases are TGTGCCAGCAGCTTAGAGTGGGCCAACCGTTTTGAGAATGAAAAG.

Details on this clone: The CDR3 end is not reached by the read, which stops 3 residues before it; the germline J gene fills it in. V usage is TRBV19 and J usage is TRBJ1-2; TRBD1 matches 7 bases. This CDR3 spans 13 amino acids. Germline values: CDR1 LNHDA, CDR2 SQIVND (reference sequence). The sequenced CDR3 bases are TGTGCCAGTAGTACCCAGGGGGGCTACGAC. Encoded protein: CASSTQGGYD. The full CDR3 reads CASSTQGGYDYTF.

The covered CDR3 bases are TGCAGTGCTAGAGATTACAGGGGAGCTAACTATGGC. This sequence encodes CSARDYRGANYG. The whole CDR3 region reads CSARDYRGANYGYTF. This rearrangement joins TRBV20-1 to TRBJ1-2; 7 bases match TRBD1. The CDR3 end is not reached by the read, which stops 3 residues before it; the germline J gene fills it in. In germline, CDR1 is DFQATT, CDR2 SNEGSKA (reference sequence). The CDR3 consists of 15 residues. J was trimmed by 0 bases and V by 0 bases; bases with no gene match: 4.

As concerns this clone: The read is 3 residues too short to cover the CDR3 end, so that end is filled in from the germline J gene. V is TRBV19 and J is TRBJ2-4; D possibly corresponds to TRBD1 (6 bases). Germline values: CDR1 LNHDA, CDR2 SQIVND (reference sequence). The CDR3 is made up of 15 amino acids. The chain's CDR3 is CASSMIGQINYGQYF. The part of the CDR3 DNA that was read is TGTGCCAGTAGTATGATCGGACAGATAAACTATGGT.

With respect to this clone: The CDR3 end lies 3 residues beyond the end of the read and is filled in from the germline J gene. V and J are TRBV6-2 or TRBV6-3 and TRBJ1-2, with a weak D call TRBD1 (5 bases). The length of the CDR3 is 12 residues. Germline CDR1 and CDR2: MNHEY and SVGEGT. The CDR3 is CASSTDSYDYTF. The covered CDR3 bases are TGTGCCAGCAGCACAGACAGCTACGAC.

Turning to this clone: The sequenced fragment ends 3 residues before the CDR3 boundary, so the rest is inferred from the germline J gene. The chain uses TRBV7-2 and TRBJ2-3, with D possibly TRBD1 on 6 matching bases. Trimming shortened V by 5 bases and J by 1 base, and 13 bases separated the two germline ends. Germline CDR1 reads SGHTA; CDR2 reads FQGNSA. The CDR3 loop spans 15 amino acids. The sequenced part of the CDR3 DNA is TGTGCCAGCAGCCTTCACGGACAGCGCACAGATACG. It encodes CASSLHGQRTDT. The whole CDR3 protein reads CASSLHGQRTDTQYF.

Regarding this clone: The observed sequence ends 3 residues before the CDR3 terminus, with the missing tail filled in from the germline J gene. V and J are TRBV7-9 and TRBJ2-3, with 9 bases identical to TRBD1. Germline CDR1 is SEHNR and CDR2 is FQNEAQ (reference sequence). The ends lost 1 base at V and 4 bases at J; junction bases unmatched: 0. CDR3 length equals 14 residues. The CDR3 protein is CASSLGQGADTQYF. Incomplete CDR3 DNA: TGTGCCAGCAGCTTAGGACAGGGGGCAGATACG.